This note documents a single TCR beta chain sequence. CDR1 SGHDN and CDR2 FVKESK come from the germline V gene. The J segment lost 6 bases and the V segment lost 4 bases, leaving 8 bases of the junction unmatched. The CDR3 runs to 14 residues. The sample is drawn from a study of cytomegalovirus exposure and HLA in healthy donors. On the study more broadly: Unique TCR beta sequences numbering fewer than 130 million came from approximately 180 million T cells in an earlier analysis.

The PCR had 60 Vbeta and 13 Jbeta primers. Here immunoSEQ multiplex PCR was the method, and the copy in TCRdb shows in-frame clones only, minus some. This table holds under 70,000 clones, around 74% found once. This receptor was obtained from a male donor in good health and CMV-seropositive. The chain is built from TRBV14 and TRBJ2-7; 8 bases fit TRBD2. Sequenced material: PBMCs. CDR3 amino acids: CASSRRGAAFEQYF. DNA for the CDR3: TGTGCCAGCAGCCGGCGGGGGGCCGCTTTCGAGCAGTACTTC.